A single T cell receptor beta chain is shown here with its context. Many counts were recorded for this clonotype. It lacks a known antigen. Qualities for individual bases were not recorded, and no much larger clone is one base off. With the library built for alpha chains, this beta chain is off target and its frequency is not meaningful. The data belong to a study of spatial heterogeneity in lung cancer (dated by TCRdb to about 2019). About the study as a whole: Beta-chain transcripts were consistently detected in greater numbers than alpha-chain transcripts, which likely reflects a higher abundance of beta-chain transcripts. In the raw uncorrected reads, each unique combination of TCR and UMI appeared more than ten times on average. The study quantitatively compared TCR alpha and beta repertoires across multiple tumor regions, matched nontumor lung and blood in non-small cell lung cancer. The study linked features of the TCR repertoire to counts of nonsynonymous mutations, which were determined by whole-exome sequencing of tumor tissue. At surgery, over 200 tumor regions, around 68 matched nontumor lung samples and some 54 PBMC samples were TCR-sequenced for both alpha and beta chains. Results and caveats for the whole study, not just this receptor: Confirming at a functional level the hypothesis that regional TCRs recognize regional mutations was considered to require additional single-cell paired TCR alpha and beta sequencing. Ubiquitous expanded tumor TCRs were found in blood more often at tumor resection than at routine follow-up.

V and J lose 5 bases and 3 bases, and a span of 15 bases separates them. From a lookup of the germline V gene (reference sequence), CDR1 and CDR2 are SEHNR and FQNEAQ. Counted from cysteine to phenylalanine, this CDR3 has 15 amino acids. The only DNA kept is the CDR3, 45 bases in frame from the first base. The intended sense of this specimen's time point label: sample taken at primary tumor resection. Whole RNA extracted from tumor and nontumor lung tissue, or from cryopreserved PBMC samples, was used for TCR sequencing without cell sorting. The donors were 65 to 90 patients from the lung TRACERx cohort who had early-stage, untreated non-small cell lung cancer. Only patients with enough RNA available from two or more tumor regions were chosen for TCR sequencing. The library was generated by 5' RACE. The data were produced on a NextSeq 500. In the TCR library protocol, a unique molecular identifier was attached to each TCR cDNA molecule so that PCR and sequencing errors could be corrected. In the authors' own workflow: TCR identification, UMI-based error correction and CDR3 extraction were performed with Decombinator tools. Expanded TCRs were defined as those above a frequency of 2 per 1,000, corresponding to the top 1% of the tumor frequency distribution. Renyi diversity was computed with the R vegan package after each repertoire had been subsampled 100 times to 5,000 TCRs. CDR3 similarity networks were built from amino acid triplet string-kernel similarity, connecting CDR3s with pairwise similarity above 0.82. TCRdb's own reprocessing of the public reads used fastp at Q25 and MiXCR and kept productive beta chains. Here each entry gathers all rows of one CDR3 protein and keeps the most common genes and DNA. TCRdb, not the original authors, processed these V and J calls. This sample holds roughly 11,000 distinct CDR3 sequences; roughly 3.5% were observed only once. Approximately 55% of the sample comes from the top ten.

This sequence originates from a female donor with early-stage non-small cell lung cancer. Rearrangement joined TRBV7-9 to TRBJ2-3; matching of 5 bases hints at TRBD2 as the D gene. This specimen was PBMCs, taken at surgery. The CDR3 here reads CASSPLLGRTDTQYF. The DNA reads as follows: TGTGCCAGCAGCCCCCTCCTGGGGAGAACAGATACGCAGTATTTT. The CDR3 plus the reference TRBV7-9 and TRBJ2-3 genes for the other parts give the full variable domain: DTGVSQNPRHKITKRGQNVTFRCDPISEHNRLYWYRQTLGQGPEFLTYFQNEAQLEKSRLLSDRFSAERPKGSFSTLEIQRTEQGDSAMYLCASSPLLGRTDTQYFGPGTRLTVL.